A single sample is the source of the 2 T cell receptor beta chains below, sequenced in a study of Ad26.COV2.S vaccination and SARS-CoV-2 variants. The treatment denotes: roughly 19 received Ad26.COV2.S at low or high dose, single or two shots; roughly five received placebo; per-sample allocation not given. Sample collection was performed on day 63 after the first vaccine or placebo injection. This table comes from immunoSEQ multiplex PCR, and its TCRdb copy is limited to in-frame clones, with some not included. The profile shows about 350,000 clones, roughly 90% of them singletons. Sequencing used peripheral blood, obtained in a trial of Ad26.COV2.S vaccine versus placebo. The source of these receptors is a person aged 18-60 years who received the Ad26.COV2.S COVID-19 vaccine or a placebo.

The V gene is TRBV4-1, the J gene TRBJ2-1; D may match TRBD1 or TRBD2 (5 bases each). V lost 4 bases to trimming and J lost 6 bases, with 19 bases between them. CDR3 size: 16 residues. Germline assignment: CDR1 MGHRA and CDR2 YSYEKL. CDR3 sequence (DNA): TGCGCCAGCAGCCGCACGGGGCTTCCAGGGAGCAATGAGCAGTTCTTC. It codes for CASSRTGLPGSNEQFF.

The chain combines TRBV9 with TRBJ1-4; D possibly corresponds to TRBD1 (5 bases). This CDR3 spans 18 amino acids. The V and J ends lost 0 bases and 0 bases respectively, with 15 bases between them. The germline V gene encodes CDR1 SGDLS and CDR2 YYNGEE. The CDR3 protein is CASSVGPGNSATNEKLFF. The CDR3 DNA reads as TGTGCCAGCAGCGTAGGGCCAGGGAATAGTGCAACTAATGAAAAACTGTTTTTT.